This T cell receptor (beta chain) was sequenced in a study of blood T cell repertoires in COVID-19. Study context: Specimens from acute and convalescent COVID-19 originated in the United States, Italy and Spain.

The table came from immunoSEQ multiplex PCR; TCRdb's copy has only in-frame clones and leaves some out. The data contain around 140,000 clones, roughly 90% of them singletons. This CDR3 has 17 residues. In germline, CDR1 is SEHNR, CDR2 FQNEAQ (reference sequence). After removal of 5 bases from V and 1 base from J, the junction contained 13 bases not matched to a gene. The gene calls are TRBV7-9 and TRBJ2-5; 7 nucleotides align to TRBD1. The source material was peripheral blood. The receptor comes from a man in his forties or fifties with active or convalescent COVID-19. This CDR3 reads CASSDSGLTGAQETQYF. The CDR3 nucleotides read TGTGCCAGCAGCGACTCGGGTCTTACAGGGGCCCAAGAGACCCAGTACTTC.